These 29 T cell receptor beta chains came from one sample sequenced in a study of T-cell memory formation after mild COVID-19. One entry per CDR3 protein results from TCRdb running MiXCR on the 5' RACE reads. Among 110,000 or so distinct CDR3 sequences listed, roughly a sixth were seen once. The sample consisted of PBMCs or a T cell subset sorted from them (not recorded which). The receptors originated from a man in his late teens or twenties who had mild COVID-19 (a few samples of this study predate the infection). Cell type and time point are not known.

There are a few counts of this clonotype. This chain joins TRBV12-3 or TRBV12-4 and TRBJ1-5; unclear D gene. V lost 6 bases and J 1 base, leaving 13 bases between the germline ends. The CDR3 has 15 residues. The chain's CDR3 is CASSSRGGSNQPQHF. The CDR3 DNA reads as TGTGCCAGCAGCAGTCGAGGAGGCAGCAATCAGCCCCAGCATTTT.

The rearrangement uses TRBV12-3 or TRBV12-4 and TRBJ1-1; weak D call: TRBD1 (5 bases). The ends were cut back, 5 bases at V and 2 bases at J, with 12 bases in the middle. CDR3 size: 14 residues. Here the CDR3 DNA reads TGTGCCAGCAGTGCAGGGCTTTTCAACACTGAAGCTTTCTTT. This sequence encodes CASSAGLFNTEAFF.

In DNA, the CDR3 is TGTGCCAGTGGGGGGGCCATCTCCTATAATTCACCCCTCCACTTT. Translated: CASGGAISYNSPLHF. The chain employs TRBV7-2 and TRBJ1-6; perhaps TRBD1 as D (6 bases). CDR1 is SGHTA, CDR2 FQGNSA, per germline. The CDR3 totals 15 residues. V lost 9 bases and J 0 bases, leaving 12 bases between the germline ends.

The sample holds a few counts of this clonotype. The chain links TRBV20-1 to TRBJ1-2; D not resolved. This CDR3 contains 14 residues. Germline V gene lookup returns CDR1 DFQATT and CDR2 SNEGSKA (reference sequence). V was clipped by 6 bases and J by 4 bases, with 18 bases between them. The CDR3 reads CSAISYGGSYGYTF. CDR3 nucleotide sequence: TGCAGTGCCATATCCTACGGTGGGAGCTATGGCTACACCTTC.

This chain uses TRBV6-6 with TRBJ2-3, with 13 bases fitting TRBD2. Losses at the gene ends were 2 bases for V and 0 bases for J; bases not matched to a gene: 5. The CDR3 sequence is 18 residues long. Germline CDR1 MNHNY, CDR2 SVGAGI (reference sequence). In DNA form, the CDR3 reads TGTGCCAGCAGTTACGGCACTAGCGGGGGGGATAGCACAGATACGCAGTATTTT. Translated: CASSYGTSGGDSTDTQYF.

This clonotype has only a few counts. The V gene is TRBV7-6, the J gene TRBJ2-6; the D is unclear. CDR1 and CDR2 from the germline V gene are SGHVS and FNYEAQ. Trimming removed 3 bases at V and 0 bases at J, with 3 bases between. The CDR3 sequence is 14 residues long. DNA for the CDR3: TGTGCCAGCAGCTTCCGCTCTGGGGCCAACGTCCTGACTTTC. Translating it yields CASSFRSGANVLTF.

This clonotype was found a few times. The gene calls are TRBV29-1 and TRBJ2-3; weak D call: TRBD2 (5 bases). Germline CDR1 reads SQVTM; CDR2 reads ANQGSEA. This CDR3 comprises 18 residues. Trimming removed 0 bases from V and 2 bases from J, with 21 bases in between. The CDR3 here is CSVEDEGSGERDTDTQYF. As DNA, the CDR3 is TGCAGCGTTGAAGATGAGGGTAGTGGGGAGAGGGACACAGATACGCAGTATTTT.

In DNA, the CDR3 is TGCGCCAGCAGCCAAGAATGGGCTAGCGGGGGCACAGATACGCAGTATTTT. Protein product: CASSQEWASGGTDTQYF. The rearrangement links TRBV4-1 to TRBJ2-3, with 9 bases matching TRBD2. With V trimmed by 0 bases and J by 1 base, 5 bases remained unmatched. Germline CDR1 MGHRA, CDR2 YSYEKL. The CDR3 loop spans 17 amino acids.

This clonotype showed up many times. The rearrangement links TRBV4-2 to TRBJ2-5; D not resolved. The V end lost 3 bases, the J end lost 1 base, and 6 bases lay between the germline ends. Looked up from germline, CDR1 is LGHNA and CDR2 is YNFKEQ. CDR3 length equals 13 residues. The CDR3 protein is CASSQVLQETQYF. The CDR3 coding sequence is TGTGCCAGCAGCCAGGTCCTCCAAGAGACCCAGTACTTC.

This clonotype appeared a few times. The V and J genes are TRBV10-3 and TRBJ2-3, with unresolved D. The CDR3 extends over 13 amino acids. Trimming removed 7 bases at V and 1 base at J, with 9 bases between. Germline-derived CDR1 and CDR2 are ENHRY and SYGVKD. CDR3 residues: CAIKKGGTDTQYF. The CDR3 region has the DNA TGTGCCATCAAAAAGGGTGGCACAGATACGCAGTATTTT.

The CDR3 loop reads CASSRDYGTGELFF. CDR3 DNA: TGTGCCAGCAGCCGGGACTATGGGACCGGGGAGCTGTTTTTT. The chain joins TRBV7-3 to TRBJ2-2; 7 nucleotides align to TRBD2. CDR3 length: 14 amino acids. Per the germline V gene, CDR1 is SGHTA and CDR2 is FQGTGA. The V segment lost 5 bases and the J segment 5 bases; nucleotides outside the gene matches: 5.

V usage is TRBV5-1 and J usage is TRBJ1-5; the D gene is possibly TRBD1 (5 bases). Germline V gives CDR1 SGHRS, CDR2 YFSETQ. There are 16 residues in the CDR3. Trimming left V 0 bases short and J 2 bases short, with 12 bases between. The CDR3 DNA is TGCGCCAGCAGCTTGGATGGGGGGGACGGCAATCAGCCCCAGCATTTT. Its translation is CASSLDGGDGNQPQHF.

This chain joins TRBV2 and TRBJ2-3; 7 bases are shared with TRBD2. Germline CDR1 SNHLY, CDR2 FYNNEI. Unmatched junction bases numbered 10, after V lost 6 bases and J lost 4 bases. CDR3 length: 15 amino acids. This CDR3 is CASSTGTIGADTQYF. As DNA, the CDR3 is TGTGCCAGCAGCACCGGGACTATTGGGGCAGATACGCAGTATTTT.

The chain has TRBV11-3 and TRBJ2-1, with 8 bases that match TRBD2. CDR3 length equals 14 residues. Trimming cost V 4 bases and J 8 bases; bases outside gene matches: 7. Germline V gives CDR1 SGHNT, CDR2 YENEEA. CDR3 nucleotides: TGTGCCAGCAGCTCGCGGGGGGCCACGGATGAGCAGTTCTTC. It codes for CASSSRGATDEQFF.

For this clonotype: The junction departs from the called germline gene at one end, perhaps through a read error. The V gene is TRBV20-1, the J gene TRBJ1-5, with D perhaps TRBD1 (6 bases). The length of the CDR3 is 13 residues. Germline loops: CDR1 DFQATT, CDR2 SNEGSKA (reference sequence). The DNA of the CDR3 is TGCAGTGCCCGGGGGCAGAACAATCATCCCCAGCATTTT. It codes for CSARGQNNHPQHF.

This clonotype turned up a few times. J is TRBJ2-7 and V is TRBV7-8; D possibly corresponds to TRBD2 (5 bases). V was pared by 3 bases and J by 12 bases, with 18 bases between. Germline values: CDR1 SGHVS, CDR2 FQNEAQ. The CDR3 sequence is 13 residues long. The CDR3 DNA reads TGTGCCAGCAGCTTTTCGCAAGGAGGCTATGGGTACTTC. Protein product: CASSFSQGGYGYF.

The rearrangement links TRBV12-3 or TRBV12-4 to TRBJ1-2; the match to TRBD1 covers 8 bases. The CDR3 contains 14 residues. V lost 6 bases to trimming and J lost 4 bases; unmatched junction nucleotides: 7. In DNA, the CDR3 is TGTGCCAGCAGCTACAGGGGGGCTTTCTATGGCTACACCTTC. Translating it yields CASSYRGAFYGYTF.

The rearrangement uses TRBV7-2 and TRBJ2-5, with D hard to call. The CDR3 runs to 13 residues. Germline values: CDR1 SGHTA, CDR2 FQGNSA. Trimming took off 1 base at V and 6 bases at J, with 9 bases between the two ends. CDR3 protein: CASSLEVRQTQYF. CDR3 nucleotide sequence: TGTGCCAGCAGCTTAGAGGTCAGGCAGACCCAGTACTTC.

As DNA, the CDR3 is TGCGCCAGCAGCTTGGTATCGGGGGGCGGGAACAATGAGCAGTTCTTC. Translated: CASSLVSGGGNNEQFF. V gene TRBV5-1 combines with J gene TRBJ2-1; D perhaps matches TRBD2 (7 bases). Per the germline V gene, CDR1 is SGHRS and CDR2 is YFSETQ. V shed 0 bases and J shed 5 bases, with 15 bases lying between them. This CDR3 region has 16 residues. The whole variable domain, filled in from reference TRBV5-1 and TRBJ2-1, reads KAGVTQTPRYLIKTRGQQVTLSCSPISGHRSVSWYQQTPGQGLQFLFEYFSETQRNKGNFPGRFSGRQFSNSRSEMNVSTLELGDSALYLCASSLVSGGGNNEQFFGPGTRLTVL.

The chain carries TRBV5-1 and TRBJ1-4, with D tentatively TRBD1 (5 bases). Trimming pared 4 bases from V and 4 bases from J, leaving 14 bases between. The CDR3 sequence is 15 residues long. The germline CDR1 and CDR2 sequences are SGHRS and YFSETQ. DNA of the CDR3: TGCGCCAGCAGCCCGGGCGGAGGGGATAATGAAAAACTGTTTTTT. Translated: CASSPGGGDNEKLFF.

The chain carries TRBV5-1 and TRBJ2-3; maybe TRBD2 (5 bases). The length of the CDR3 is 15 residues. Germline V gene data show CDR1 as SGHRS and CDR2 as YFSETQ. Trimming cost V 0 bases and J 5 bases, with 13 bases left between them. The CDR3 DNA is TGCGCCAGCAGCTTGGGAGGGTCCCGCCAAGATACGCAGTATTTT. This encodes CASSLGGSRQDTQYF.

This clonotype appeared a few times. This chain uses TRBV12-3 or TRBV12-4 with TRBJ1-2; D is undetermined. Trimming left V 5 bases short and J 4 bases short, with 11 bases between. The CDR3 covers 13 residues. The CDR3 nucleotides read TGTGCCAGCAGTCCCTTAGGGATCTATGGCTACACCTTC. Its translation is CASSPLGIYGYTF.

The J gene is TRBJ1-2, the V gene TRBV9; D perhaps matches TRBD1 (6 bases). The CDR3 loop spans 15 amino acids. With 3 bases removed from V and 2 bases from J, the gap between germline ends came to 14 bases. Germline loops: CDR1 SGDLS, CDR2 YYNGEE. CDR3 DNA sequence: TGTGCCAGCAGCGCCCGGGGCAGGGGCAACTATGGCTACACCTTC. Translation gives CASSARGRGNYGYTF.

V is TRBV15 and J is TRBJ1-2; D gene uncertain. Germline CDR1 reads LNHNV; CDR2 reads YYDKDF (reference sequence). Trimming removed 0 bases from V and 2 bases from J, with 4 bases in between. CDR3 length: 13 residues. The CDR3 region has the DNA TGTGCCACCAGCAGAGACAGAAACTATGGCTACACCTTC. Amino acid sequence: CATSRDRNYGYTF.

The rearrangement links TRBV20-1 to TRBJ2-5; 11 bases agree with TRBD2. From germline, CDR1 is DFQATT and CDR2 SNEGSKA (reference sequence). J lost 4 bases, V lost 4 bases, and 5 bases had no gene match. The CDR3 covers 14 residues. CDR3 amino acids: CSAIAGGPGETQYF. The CDR3 DNA reads as TGCAGTGCTATAGCGGGGGGGCCGGGAGAGACCCAGTACTTC.

Ten or more counts support this clonotype. V gene TRBV20-1 combines with J gene TRBJ2-1; 7 nucleotides agree with TRBD1. The CDR3 totals 13 residues. The V gene's germline CDR1 is DFQATT and CDR2 SNEGSKA (reference sequence). V trimming: 4 bases; J trimming: 3 bases; junction bases outside the gene matches: 3. The DNA for the CDR3 is TGCAGTGCTACTCGGACAGGCTACAATGAGCAGTTCTTC. Translated: CSATRTGYNEQFF.

There are a few counts of this clonotype. The chain carries TRBV28 and TRBJ2-4, with TRBD1 as a possible D gene (6 bases). Germline values: CDR1 MDHEN, CDR2 SYDVKM. The CDR3 covers 14 residues. Trimming removed 7 bases from V and 7 bases from J, with 17 bases in between. As DNA, the CDR3 is TGTGCCAGCACGTCGTCCGGACAGTTTAACATTCAGTACTTC. Its translation is CASTSSGQFNIQYF.

The chain combines TRBV20-1 with TRBJ2-6, with TRBD1 matching over 11 bases. This CDR3 comprises 16 residues. The J segment lost 2 bases and the V segment lost 6 bases, leaving 6 bases of the junction unmatched. CDR1 DFQATT and CDR2 SNEGSKA come from the germline V gene (reference sequence). The CDR3 reads CSADRTGGTGANVLTF. The CDR3 DNA reads as TGCAGTGCCGACCGGACAGGGGGCACTGGGGCCAACGTCCTGACTTTC.

This clonotype was seen a few times. The V call is TRBV10-3, the J call TRBJ2-5; tentatively, D is TRBD2 (6 bases). Trimming cost V 3 bases and J 4 bases, with 9 bases left between them. The CDR3 extends over 13 amino acids. Germline V CDR1 and CDR2: ENHRY, SYGVKD. CDR3 region: CAISDRELETQYF. CDR3 coding DNA: TGTGCCATCAGTGACCGGGAGCTAGAGACCCAGTACTTC.